These 10 T cell receptor beta chains were all obtained from the same sample, sequenced in a study of blood T cell repertoires in COVID-19 (dated by TCRdb to the early 2020s). The library was obtained by the immunoSEQ multiplex PCR assay. TCRdb provides this immuneACCESS table in a form limited to in-frame rearrangements. Some clones are lacking; in checked studies, under half of them reflect an unresolved V gene, and why the rest are absent is not known. This sample lists 150,000 to 200,000 clones; about nine tenths were detected once. Jointly, the top ten make up roughly 4% of the sample. Specimen: peripheral blood. The receptors shown here come from a woman in her thirties with acute or convalescent COVID-19.

This chain links TRBV9 with TRBJ1-6; D is unclear. The CDR3 consists of 16 residues. Germline CDR1 and CDR2: SGDLS and YYNGEE. V lost 0 bases to trimming and J lost 0 bases, with 7 bases between them. The CDR3 nucleotides are TGTGCCAGCAGCGTAGAGCCGAACTCCTATAATTCACCCCTCCACTTT. Translated, it gives CASSVEPNSYNSPLHF.

This chain connects TRBV15 to TRBJ1-5; D unclear. V lost 0 bases to trimming and J lost 3 bases, with 18 bases between them. The germline V gene encodes CDR1 LNHNV and CDR2 YYDKDF (reference sequence). The CDR3 covers 18 residues. In DNA form, the CDR3 reads TGTGCCACCAGCAGAGAAGGGAGGTCGATCGGGTTCAATCAGCCCCAGCATTTT. Translation: CATSREGRSIGFNQPQHF.

The chain employs TRBV5-1 and TRBJ2-7, with 16 positions matching TRBD2. In germline, CDR1 is SGHRS, CDR2 YFSETQ. CDR3 length: 22 residues. The ends lost 3 bases at V and 4 bases at J; junction bases unmatched: 22. CDR3 nucleotide sequence: TGCGCCAGCAGCTCCCCGGGACTAGCGGGAGGGCCTGGAGACCCTACCGCGTACGAGCAGTACTTC. It yields the protein CASSSPGLAGGPGDPTAYEQYF.

This chain links TRBV11-3 with TRBJ2-1; 9 nucleotides match TRBD2. The CDR3 sequence is 15 residues long. V lost 5 bases to trimming and J lost 2 bases; unmatched junction nucleotides: 4. CDR1 is SGHNT and CDR2 is YENEEA in the germline V gene. The CDR3 protein is CASSPRLAAYNEQFF. In DNA, the CDR3 is TGTGCCAGCAGCCCAAGACTAGCGGCCTACAATGAGCAGTTCTTC.

The CDR3 protein is CASSRGQFNEKLFF. The CDR3 region has the DNA TGTGCCAGCAGCCGAGGACAGTTCAATGAAAAACTGTTTTTT. This chain uses TRBV11-3 with TRBJ1-4; possibly TRBD1 for D (6 bases). Per the germline V gene, CDR1 is SGHNT and CDR2 is YENEEA. The CDR3 runs to 14 residues. V dropped 5 bases and J dropped 5 bases, with 12 bases sitting between them.

The J gene is TRBJ2-3, the V gene TRBV5-1, with 7 bases identical to TRBD1. The CDR3 contains 13 residues. The germline V gene encodes CDR1 SGHRS and CDR2 YFSETQ. V trimming: 3 bases; J trimming: 4 bases; junction bases outside the gene matches: 2. The DNA of the CDR3 is TGCGCCAGCAGCTCCGACAGGGCAGATACGCAGTATTTT. Its translation: CASSSDRADTQYF.

V and J are TRBV30 and TRBJ2-4; the match to TRBD2 covers 8 bases. Trimming took 0 bases from V and 7 from J; bases not matched to a gene: 8. The germline V gene has CDR1 GTSNPN and CDR2 SVGIG (reference sequence). This CDR3 region has 15 residues. The CDR3 loop reads CAWSVAVASGNIQYF. The CDR3 DNA is TGTGCCTGGAGTGTAGCGGTAGCTAGCGGGAACATTCAGTACTTC.

The chain carries TRBV30 and TRBJ2-3; the match to TRBD2 covers 9 bases. CDR3 length: 14 amino acids. The V gene's germline CDR1 is GTSNPN and CDR2 SVGIG (reference sequence). V shed 4 bases and J 2 bases; nucleotides not matched to a gene: 4. DNA of the CDR3: TGTGCCTGGAATGCGGGAGGGCCCACAGATACGCAGTATTTT. It is translated as CAWNAGGPTDTQYF.

This chain joins TRBV15 and TRBJ2-2; 11 positions match TRBD1. The V gene's germline CDR1 is LNHNV and CDR2 YYDKDF (reference sequence). CDR3 size: 16 residues. The trim removed 3 bases at V and 1 base at J, leaving 1 base unmatched. In nucleotides, the CDR3 is TGTGCCACCAGCAGGGGGACAGGGGGGAACACCGGGGAGCTGTTTTTT. This sequence encodes CATSRGTGGNTGELFF.

The chain has TRBV7-9 and TRBJ1-2; D is unclear. Germline CDR1 SEHNR, CDR2 FQNEAQ (reference sequence). This CDR3 contains 13 residues. Trimming cost V 2 bases and J 2 bases, with 6 bases left between them. Here the CDR3 DNA reads TGTGCCAGCAGCTTAAGGAGAAACTATGGCTACACCTTC. Translated, it gives CASSLRRNYGYTF.